Presented here are 32 T cell receptor beta chains from one specimen sequenced in a study of response to subunit inactivated influenza vaccine. TCRdb used MiXCR to reprocess the RT-PCR reads, holding one entry per CDR3 protein. The sample records hundreds of thousands of distinct CDR3 sequences, under 20% being singletons. The material was PBMCs from blood, obtained 5 days after vaccination. These receptors were taken from a man aged 45-65 years who received an inactivated influenza vaccine.

This clonotype was found a few times. CDR3 sequence (DNA): TGCAGTGCTTTAGGGGTTGAGAACACTGAAGCTTTCTTT. Its translation is CSALGVENTEAFF. This chain joins TRBV20-1 and TRBJ1-1; TRBD1 is a possible D gene (5 bases). The germline gives CDR1 DFQATT, CDR2 SNEGSKA (reference sequence). The V and J ends lost 5 bases and 1 base respectively, with 11 bases between them. The length of the CDR3 is 13 residues.

The rearrangement uses TRBV11-1 and TRBJ2-1; a possible D gene is TRBD2 (5 bases). CDR1 is SGHAT, CDR2 FQDESV, per germline (reference sequence). The ends were cut back, 1 base at V and 3 bases at J, with 19 bases in the middle. The CDR3 is made up of 18 amino acids. CDR3: CASSLGGSRVGGYNEQFF. The CDR3 bases are TGTGCCAGCAGCTTAGGGGGATCGAGGGTAGGAGGCTACAATGAGCAGTTCTTC.

There are many counts of this clonotype. This rearrangement joins TRBV11-2 to TRBJ2-2; TRBD1 is a possible D gene (5 bases). This CDR3 contains 13 residues. V was trimmed by 5 bases and J by 8 bases, leaving 12 bases between them. CDR1 and CDR2 (germline): SGHAT, FQNNGV. CDR3: CASSVTGAGELFF. CDR3 nucleotides: TGTGCCAGCAGCGTTACAGGAGCTGGGGAGCTGTTTTTT.

Many counts were recorded for this clonotype. The chain carries TRBV11-2 and TRBJ2-3, with D uncertain. The germline V and J ends were trimmed by 2 bases and 3 bases, with 3 bases remaining between them. CDR3 size: 12 residues. The V gene's germline CDR1 is SGHAT and CDR2 FQNNGV. The chain's CDR3 is CASSLQTDTQYF. The CDR3 nucleotides are TGTGCCAGCAGCTTACAGACAGATACGCAGTATTTT. The whole variable domain, remainder taken from reference TRBV11-2 and TRBJ2-3, is EAGVAQSPRYKIIEKRQSVAFWCNPISGHATLYWYQQILGQGPKLLIQFQNNGVVDDSQLPKDRFSAERLKGVDSTLKIQPAKLEDSAVYLCASSLQTDTQYFGPGTRLTVL.

CDR3 residues: CASSILPGGSYEQYF. The DNA for the CDR3 is TGTGCCAGTAGTATCTTGCCGGGGGGTTCCTACGAGCAGTACTTC. This chain joins TRBV19 and TRBJ2-7; 7 nucleotides line up with TRBD2. From germline, CDR1 is LNHDA and CDR2 SQIVND (reference sequence). The CDR3 has 15 amino acids. V was clipped by 3 bases and J by 1 base; unmatched bases: 6.

The chain has TRBV6-5 and TRBJ2-3; D unresolved. The germline V gene encodes CDR1 MNHEY and CDR2 SVGAGI. Between the trimmed V and J ends, which lost 0 bases and 0 bases, there was a span of 16 bases. This CDR3 has 18 residues. The CDR3 region is CASSYSGGGSASTDTQYF. For the CDR3, the DNA is TGTGCCAGCAGTTACTCTGGTGGTGGCAGCGCTAGCACAGATACGCAGTATTTT.

This clonotype came up many times. The chain has TRBV5-6 and TRBJ2-2, with D maybe TRBD2 (6 bases). Per the germline V gene, CDR1 is SGHDT and CDR2 is YYEEEE. The CDR3 runs to 14 residues. V was trimmed by 4 bases and J by 4 bases, leaving 11 bases between them. CDR3 sequence reads: CASSRWRGTGELFF. CDR3 in DNA: TGTGCCAGCAGCCGGTGGCGGGGCACCGGGGAGCTGTTTTTT.

This clonotype was seen a few times. This sequence joins TRBV4-3 and TRBJ2-3; D possibly uses TRBD1 or TRBD2 (5 bases each). The V end was cut by 0 bases, the J end by 4 bases, with 11 bases between. This CDR3 has 15 residues. Germline values: CDR1 LGHNA, CDR2 YSLEER. The CDR3 sequence is CASSQEAGRADTQYF. The CDR3 DNA reads TGCGCCAGCAGCCAAGAGGCAGGGCGGGCAGATACGCAGTATTTT.

CDR3 in DNA: TGTGCCAGCAGTTTGGGTCCAGGCTACGAGCAGTACTTC. This sequence encodes CASSLGPGYEQYF. V and J are TRBV27 and TRBJ2-7, with D unclear. V was trimmed by 3 bases and J by 3 bases, leaving 9 bases between them. Germline CDR1 and CDR2: MNHEY and SMNVEV (reference sequence). CDR3 size: 13 residues.

The chain employs TRBV7-8 and TRBJ2-1, with TRBD2 identical over 13 bases. CDR1 is SGHVS, CDR2 FQNEAQ, per germline. CDR3 size: 17 residues. Trimming took 6 bases from V and 0 from J; bases not matched to a gene: 5. CDR3 sequence: CASSVRTSGSSYNEQFF. The DNA for the CDR3 is TGTGCCAGCAGTGTTCGGACTAGCGGGAGCTCCTACAATGAGCAGTTCTTC. Variable domain in full (rest from reference TRBV7-8 and TRBJ2-1): GAGVSQSPRYKVAKRGQDVALRCDPISGHVSLFWYQQALGQGPEFLTYFQNEAQLDKSGLPSDRFFAERPEGSVSTLKIQRTQQEDSAVYLCASSVRTSGSSYNEQFFGPGTRLTVL.

This clonotype was recorded many times. The genes are TRBV28 and TRBJ1-2, with D unclear. The CDR3 is 12 residues long. Germline V gives CDR1 MDHEN, CDR2 SYDVKM. V dropped 6 bases and J dropped 5 bases, with 10 bases sitting between them. The CDR3 loop reads CASSPRGYGYTF. In DNA, the CDR3 is TGTGCCAGCAGCCCCCGAGGGTATGGCTACACCTTC.

This clonotype was detected ten times or more. The J gene is TRBJ2-4, the V gene TRBV29-1; D not resolved. This CDR3 has 13 amino acids. Trimming took off 4 bases at V and 3 bases at J, with 10 bases between the two ends. The germline gives CDR1 SQVTM, CDR2 ANQGSEA. CDR3 sequence (DNA): TGCAGCGTTGGAGCCTCCTTCAAAAACATTCAGTACTTC. This sequence encodes CSVGASFKNIQYF. Variable domain in full (rest from reference TRBV29-1 and TRBJ2-4): SAVISQKPSRDICQRGTSLTIQCQVDSQVTMMFWYRQQPGQSLTLIATANQGSEATYESGFVIDKFPISRPNLTFSTLTVSNMSPEDSSIYLCSVGASFKNIQYFGAGTRLSVL.

The chain employs TRBV10-3 and TRBJ2-7; 10 positions agree with TRBD1. The CDR3 extends over 15 amino acids. The V gene end was trimmed by 3 bases and the J gene end by 7 bases; junction bases not matched to a gene: 9. Germline V gene lookup returns CDR1 ENHRY and CDR2 SYGVKD. Here the CDR3 DNA reads TGTGCCATCAGTGACCAGACAGGGACAGGGGCTGAGCAGTACTTC. This gives the protein CAISDQTGTGAEQYF.

This clonotype was detected only a few times. The rearrangement uses TRBV6-4 and TRBJ2-7; 7 bases align to TRBD2. Per germline, CDR1 MRHNA and CDR2 SNTAGT. The V segment lost 2 bases and the J segment 8 bases; nucleotides outside the gene matches: 6. CDR3 length equals 13 residues. The CDR3 spells CASSDLKSGKQYF. For the CDR3, the DNA is TGTGCCAGCAGTGACCTTAAAAGCGGGAAGCAGTACTTC.

This clonotype has ten or more counts. V gene TRBV29-1 combines with J gene TRBJ2-7, with D hard to call. Trimming removed 2 bases at V and 2 bases at J, with 7 bases between. The CDR3 sequence is 12 residues long. Germline V gene data show CDR1 as SQVTM and CDR2 as ANQGSEA. The CDR3 sequence is CSVESGTYEQYF. The DNA of the CDR3 is TGCAGCGTTGAATCTGGGACCTACGAGCAGTACTTC.

This clonotype has a handful of counts. V and J are TRBV6-2 or TRBV6-3 and TRBJ2-1; 11 nucleotides agree with TRBD2. Per the germline V gene, CDR1 is MNHEY and CDR2 is SVGEGT. The junction had 12 bases not matched to a gene; V was cut back by 2 bases and J by 0 bases. The CDR3 consists of 20 residues. The CDR3 spells CASSYVRASGGSSSYNEQFF. DNA of the CDR3: TGTGCCAGCAGTTACGTAAGGGCTAGCGGGGGGTCGAGCTCCTACAATGAGCAGTTCTTC.

The chain joins TRBV29-1 to TRBJ2-5; D call uncertain. V was trimmed by 3 bases and J by 1 base, leaving 3 bases between them. The CDR3 length is 11 residues. From germline, CDR1 is SQVTM and CDR2 ANQGSEA. The CDR3 region has the DNA TGCAGCGTTGAGACCCAAGAGACCCAGTACTTC. Its protein is CSVETQETQYF.

This clonotype occurred a few times. The chain couples TRBV7-9 to TRBJ2-7; D may correspond to TRBD1 or TRBD2 (5 bases each). The CDR3 is 16 amino acids. Trimming removed 2 bases at V and 0 bases at J, with 14 bases between. In germline, CDR1 is SEHNR, CDR2 FQNEAQ (reference sequence). CDR3 region: CASSLRDGTSSYEQYF. The CDR3 bases are TGTGCCAGCAGCTTACGGGACGGTACCTCCTCCTACGAGCAGTACTTC.

This clonotype has just a few counts. The V call is TRBV6-5, the J call TRBJ2-1; D is uncertain. The V end lost 4 bases, the J end lost 10 bases, and 11 bases lay between the germline ends. Germline V gives CDR1 MNHEY, CDR2 SVGAGI. The CDR3 is 12 amino acids. CDR3: CASSSRFHEQFF. In DNA form, the CDR3 reads TGTGCCAGCAGTTCCCGGTTCCACGAGCAGTTCTTC.

The chain carries TRBV6-1 and TRBJ1-2; D uncertain. The germline V gene encodes CDR1 MNHNS and CDR2 SASEGT. The length of the CDR3 is 13 residues. The V gene lost 6 bases and the J gene lost 4 bases, with 12 bases spanning the gap. CDR3 protein: CASSSTRFYGYTF. The CDR3, as DNA: TGTGCCAGCAGCTCGACCAGATTCTATGGCTACACCTTC.

The CDR3 region is CASSQDANNSPLHF. Written as DNA, the CDR3 is TGTGCCAGCAGCCAAGACGCAAATAATTCACCCCTCCACTTT. The gene calls are TRBV4-2 and TRBJ1-6; D unresolved. Germline CDR1 reads LGHNA; CDR2 reads YNFKEQ. The CDR3 is 14 residues long. V shed 0 bases and J shed 5 bases, with 5 bases lying between them.

The chain links TRBV7-2 to TRBJ2-5; TRBD2 aligns across 8 bases. The germline V gene encodes CDR1 SGHTA and CDR2 FQGNSA. With 0 bases clipped from V and 7 bases from J, the junction kept 10 bases outside the gene matches. The CDR3 is 16 residues long. The chain's CDR3 is CASSLASGGAEGTQYF. The DNA of the CDR3 is TGTGCCAGCAGCTTAGCCAGCGGGGGAGCCGAGGGGACCCAGTACTTC.

The chain carries TRBV7-8 and TRBJ2-1; TRBD2 matches at 8 bases. The CDR3 loop spans 16 amino acids. In germline, CDR1 is SGHVS, CDR2 FQNEAQ. V shed 1 base, J shed 4 bases, and the junction held 6 bases outside the gene matches. This chain's CDR3 is CASSLVAGGPYNEQFF. For the CDR3, the DNA is TGTGCCAGCAGCTTAGTTGCGGGGGGACCATACAATGAGCAGTTCTTC.

The chain uses TRBV5-1 and TRBJ2-2, with TRBD1 matching 8 bases. The CDR3 runs to 15 residues. With 2 bases clipped from V and 8 bases from J, the junction kept 8 bases outside the gene matches. Germline V lookup: CDR1 SGHRS, CDR2 YFSETQ. CDR3 sequence: CASSFFNRGSGELFF. As DNA, the CDR3 is TGCGCCAGCAGCTTTTTTAACAGGGGGTCTGGGGAGCTGTTTTTT.

V usage is TRBV4-1 and J usage is TRBJ2-1; 9 nucleotides agree with TRBD2. The V gene end was trimmed by 4 bases and the J gene end by 1 base; junction bases not matched to a gene: 5. In germline, CDR1 is MGHRA, CDR2 YSYEKL. The CDR3 spans 16 residues. CDR3 protein: CASSRISGGSYNEQFF. DNA for the CDR3: TGCGCCAGCAGCCGGATTAGCGGGGGTTCCTACAATGAGCAGTTCTTC.

In its sample, this clonotype was seen many times. The gene calls are TRBV7-2 and TRBJ2-3, with no clear D. CDR3 length: 17 residues. V lost 4 bases, J lost 4 bases, and 21 bases lay in between. The V gene's germline CDR1 is SGHTA and CDR2 FQGNSA. The CDR3: CASSSEAPTLRSDTQYF. CDR3 nucleotide sequence: TGTGCCAGCAGCTCGGAAGCCCCAACCCTCCGATCAGATACGCAGTATTTT.

The CDR3 reads CASSPQARLKNNEQFF. DNA of the CDR3: TGTGCCAGCTCACCTCAGGCCAGGCTTAAGAACAATGAGCAGTTCTTC. V and J are TRBV18 and TRBJ2-1; D ambiguous. The CDR3 has 16 residues. V lost 3 bases, J lost 5 bases, and 17 bases lay in between. Germline CDR1 and CDR2: KGHSH and LQKENI.

This clonotype occurred a few times. The gene calls are TRBV4-3 and TRBJ2-1, with 7 bases fitting TRBD1. With 0 bases clipped from V and 2 bases from J, the junction kept 1 base outside the gene matches. Germline V CDR1 and CDR2: LGHNA, YSLEER. The CDR3 spans 15 residues. The CDR3 coding sequence is TGCGCCAGCAGCCAAGAGGGGACAGCCTACAATGAGCAGTTCTTC. Translating it yields CASSQEGTAYNEQFF.

This clonotype was counted at least ten times. This chain uses TRBV20-1 with TRBJ2-1; 7 nucleotides line up with TRBD1. This CDR3 is 15 amino acids long. CDR1 DFQATT and CDR2 SNEGSKA come from the germline V gene (reference sequence). The V gene end was trimmed by 6 bases and the J gene end by 1 base; junction bases not matched to a gene: 9. This CDR3 is CSAATGPLSYNEQFF. CDR3 nucleotide sequence: TGCAGTGCGGCGACAGGGCCACTATCCTACAATGAGCAGTTCTTC.

This clonotype was counted a few times. The rearrangement links TRBV20-1 to TRBJ2-5; 9 bases map to TRBD2. CDR3 length: 12 amino acids. The V gene's germline CDR1 is DFQATT and CDR2 SNEGSKA (reference sequence). DNA of the CDR3: TGCAGGGTAGCGGGGGCTCAAGAGACCCAGTACTTC. It specifies CRVAGAQETQYF.

The chain couples TRBV30 to TRBJ2-2, with D possibly matching TRBD1 (5 bases). The germline gives CDR1 GTSNPN, CDR2 SVGIG (reference sequence). The V and J ends lost 5 bases and 3 bases respectively, with 13 bases between them. The CDR3 runs 14 residues. The CDR3, as DNA: TGTGCCTGGGAGCAGGGTAGTCACACCGGGGAGCTGTTTTTT. Protein product: CAWEQGSHTGELFF.

CDR3 sequence: CSASWGQGIGAFF. The CDR3 coding sequence is TGCAGTGCTAGTTGGGGACAGGGCATCGGAGCTTTCTTT. The chain links TRBV20-1 to TRBJ1-1, with 9 bases fitting TRBD1. Germline values: CDR1 DFQATT, CDR2 SNEGSKA (reference sequence). The J segment lost 10 bases and the V segment lost 3 bases, leaving 9 bases of the junction unmatched. The CDR3 length is 13 residues.